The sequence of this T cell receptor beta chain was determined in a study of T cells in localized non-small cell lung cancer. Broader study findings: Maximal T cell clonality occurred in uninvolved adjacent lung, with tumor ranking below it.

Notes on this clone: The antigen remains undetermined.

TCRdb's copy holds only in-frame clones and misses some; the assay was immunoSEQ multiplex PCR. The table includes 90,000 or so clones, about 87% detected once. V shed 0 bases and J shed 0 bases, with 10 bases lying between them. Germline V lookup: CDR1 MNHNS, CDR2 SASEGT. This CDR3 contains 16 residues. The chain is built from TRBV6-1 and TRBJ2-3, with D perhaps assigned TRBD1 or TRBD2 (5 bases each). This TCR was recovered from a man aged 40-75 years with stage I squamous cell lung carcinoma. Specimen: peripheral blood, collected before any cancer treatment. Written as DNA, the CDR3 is TGTGCCAGCAGTGAAGCCCGGGGACCAAGCACAGATACGCAGTATTTT. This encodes CASSEARGPSTDTQYF.